This T cell receptor beta chain was sequenced for a study of post-analysis software for immune sequencing data. Study-wide findings and caveats: Controls had lower frequencies than patients of 4 or 5 TRBV segments, which included TRBV5-6, TRBV5-1 and TRBV20-1.

To note about this clonotype: The antigen is undetermined.

Tagging with unique molecular identifiers was a feature of the TCR beta cDNA libraries. Each CDR3 protein gets one entry after TCRdb re-called the PCR reads with MiXCR. In the table there are roughly 540,000 distinct CDR3 sequences, 30% to 40% of which are singletons. Germline CDR1 is SGHKS and CDR2 is YYEKEE (reference sequence). V shed 2 bases, J shed 9 bases, and the junction held 9 bases outside the gene matches. The CDR3 runs 16 residues. Sequencing was performed on blood. This sequence joins TRBV5-5 and TRBJ2-1; 12 nucleotides align to TRBD1. The clonotype comes from a girl under 18 with multiple sclerosis. CDR3: CASSLSGTGGLGEQFF. The CDR3 coding sequence is TGTGCCAGCAGCTTATCCGGGACAGGGGGCTTAGGTGAGCAGTTCTTC.